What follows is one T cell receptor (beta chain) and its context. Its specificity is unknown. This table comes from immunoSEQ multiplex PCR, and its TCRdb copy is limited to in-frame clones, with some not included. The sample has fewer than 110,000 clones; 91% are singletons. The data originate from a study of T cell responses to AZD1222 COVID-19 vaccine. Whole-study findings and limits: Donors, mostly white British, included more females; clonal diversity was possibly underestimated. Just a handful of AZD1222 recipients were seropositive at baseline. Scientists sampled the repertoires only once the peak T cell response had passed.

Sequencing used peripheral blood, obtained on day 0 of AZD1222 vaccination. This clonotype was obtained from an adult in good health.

DNA of the CDR3: TGTGCCAGCAGTGAACAGCGGAACTCTGGAAACACCATATATTTT. This sequence encodes CASSEQRNSGNTIYF. The J gene is TRBJ1-3, the V gene TRBV6-1; D gene uncertain. The CDR3 covers 15 residues. Germline CDR1 is MNHNS and CDR2 is SASEGT. Trimming pared 2 bases from V and 0 bases from J, leaving 8 bases between.